The next 4 T cell receptor beta chains were all read from a single sample in a study of identical twins (TCRdb year 2016). Library preparation was by 5' RACE. The reads were generated on an Illumina HiSeq 2000. Starting from the raw public reads, TCRdb applied fastp trimming at Q25, assembled clones with MiXCR and retained in-frame beta chains. Here each entry gathers all rows of one CDR3 protein and keeps the most common genes and DNA. The sample has roughly 1,500,000 distinct CDR3 sequences on record, more than 30% of them singletons. The ten biggest clones cover less than 0.35% of the sample. Material for sequencing was cord blood. These receptors all stem from a newborn girl in good health.

This clonotype has a handful of counts. This rearrangement joins TRBV12-3 or TRBV12-4 to TRBJ1-5; D is undetermined. The CDR3 consists of 15 residues. Deletions cut 5 bases from V and 0 bases from J, with 11 bases between. The CDR3 sequence is CASSPGLISNQPQHF. CDR3 DNA: TGTGCCAGCAGTCCAGGACTTATTAGCAATCAGCCCCAGCATTTT.

Written as DNA, the CDR3 is TGTGCCAGCAGCTTGGCCCGACTAGTGGCAGATACGCAGTATTTT. It codes for CASSLARLVADTQYF. J is TRBJ2-3 and V is TRBV5-5; tentatively, D is TRBD2 (6 bases). V lost 0 bases and J 4 bases, leaving 12 bases between the germline ends. Germline V gene data show CDR1 as SGHKS and CDR2 as YYEKEE (reference sequence). The CDR3 is made up of 15 amino acids. Using reference TRBV5-5 and TRBJ2-3 for the parts outside the CDR3, the full variable domain is DAGVTQSPTHLIKTRGQQVTLRCSPISGHKSVSWYQQVLGQGPQFIFQYYEKEERGRGNFPDRFSARQFPNYSSELNVNALLLGDSALYLCASSLARLVADTQYFGPGTRLTVL.

This clonotype was recorded a few times. This sequence joins TRBV5-1 and TRBJ1-1; maybe TRBD1 (5 bases). The CDR3 contains 12 residues. The V gene lost 7 bases and the J gene lost 4 bases, with 11 bases spanning the gap. Germline CDR1 is SGHRS and CDR2 is YFSETQ. The CDR3 protein is CASSRAATEAFF. CDR3 nucleotides: TGCGCCAGCTCCAGGGCAGCCACTGAAGCTTTCTTT.

The gene calls are TRBV5-1 and TRBJ2-1, with TRBD2 as a possible D gene (6 bases). With the DNA end fitting TRBJ2-7 better, the J assignment may be wrong. This CDR3 has 15 amino acids. Germline V lookup: CDR1 SGHRS, CDR2 YFSETQ. The CDR3 sequence is CASSLLAEGGNEQYF. The CDR3 region has the DNA TGCGCCAGCAGCCTACTAGCCGAAGGTGGCAATGAGCAGTACTTC.